This entry lists 11 T cell receptor beta chains sequenced from one sample in a study of shared T cell receptors in the human thymus. Data came from immunoSEQ multiplex PCR; TCRdb stores just in-frame clones and leaves some out. This sample has about 660,000 clones, with around 87% found just once. Separately, the same data were catalogued under a study of human thymus T cells.

Sequencing was carried out using thymocytes. The source is a boy in the first two years of life with a congenital heart defect.

The chain couples TRBV27 to TRBJ2-1; possible D gene TRBD2, 5 bases. V dropped 5 bases and J dropped 0 bases, with 11 bases sitting between them. The germline gives CDR1 MNHEY, CDR2 SMNVEV (reference sequence). This CDR3 region has 15 residues. CDR3 bases: TGTGCCAGCAGTGCGGAGGAAAGCTCCTACAATGAGCAGTTCTTC. Protein product: CASSAEESSYNEQFF.

V and J are TRBV28 and TRBJ1-5, with D hard to call. This CDR3 is 15 amino acids long. Per the germline V gene, CDR1 is MDHEN and CDR2 is SYDVKM. The V end was cut by 6 bases, the J end by 1 base, with 13 bases between. CDR3 sequence (DNA): TGTGCCAGCAGGCGGGCCCATGGGAGCAATCAGCCCCAGCATTTT. Residues: CASRRAHGSNQPQHF.

CDR3 in DNA: TGTGCCTGGAGTGTAGGGCCCGGGACAGGCTACGAGCAGTACTTC. This gives the protein CAWSVGPGTGYEQYF. The J gene is TRBJ2-7, the V gene TRBV30; 8 positions agree with TRBD1. The CDR3 loop spans 15 amino acids. Germline loops: CDR1 GTSNPN, CDR2 SVGIG (reference sequence). V lost 0 bases to trimming and J lost 3 bases; unmatched junction nucleotides: 7.

The chain is built from TRBV11-2 and TRBJ2-1, with 12 bases aligning to TRBD2. CDR3 length equals 16 residues. V lost 3 bases to trimming and J lost 8 bases; unmatched junction nucleotides: 8. Germline V gene data show CDR1 as SGHAT and CDR2 as FQNNGV. In DNA form, the CDR3 reads TGTGCCAGCAGCTTGGGGAGGCTAGCGGGGGGGCATGAGCAGTTCTTC. It is translated as CASSLGRLAGGHEQFF.

This clone came up a few times. The chain uses TRBV6-5 and TRBJ2-7; D is perhaps TRBD1 (6 bases). From germline, CDR1 is MNHEY and CDR2 SVGAGI. The CDR3 is 12 residues long. The V end was cut by 6 bases, the J end by 6 bases, with 12 bases between. The CDR3 region has the DNA TGTGCCAGCAGCGACAGGATAGGCGAGCAGTACTTC. It encodes CASSDRIGEQYF.

The chain uses TRBV28 and TRBJ2-2, with 7 bases identical to TRBD2. The V gene end was trimmed by 0 bases and the J gene end by 0 bases; junction bases not matched to a gene: 16. Germline CDR1 MDHEN, CDR2 SYDVKM. This CDR3 comprises 21 residues. The CDR3: CASSLCIKGAGRETNTGELFF. As DNA, the CDR3 is TGTGCCAGCAGTTTATGTATCAAAGGGGCAGGGCGGGAGACGAACACCGGGGAGCTGTTTTTT.

The chain couples TRBV27 to TRBJ1-1, with 9 positions matching TRBD1. This CDR3 is 15 amino acids long. Germline loops: CDR1 MNHEY, CDR2 SMNVEV (reference sequence). The V and J ends lost 7 bases and 1 base, in that order; junction bases with no gene match: 7. The chain's CDR3 is CASIGTGSWNTEAFF. The DNA for the CDR3 is TGTGCCAGCATCGGGACAGGGAGTTGGAACACTGAAGCTTTCTTT.

This clone has just a few counts. This rearrangement joins TRBV5-1 to TRBJ2-7; 7 bases align to TRBD1. Germline V gives CDR1 SGHRS, CDR2 YFSETQ. V was clipped by 0 bases and J by 2 bases; unmatched bases: 8. This CDR3 spans 16 amino acids. This chain's CDR3 is CASSLDEQGNAYEQYF. The CDR3 DNA is TGCGCCAGCAGCTTGGACGAACAGGGGAATGCCTACGAGCAGTACTTC.

The CDR3 nucleotides read TGTGCCAGCAGCTTGTTTGGGTCCCGGGACAGGCCAAGCTCCGGGGAGCTGTTTTTT. Translated: CASSLFGSRDRPSSGELFF. V usage is TRBV5-6 and J usage is TRBJ2-2, with 8 bases aligning to TRBD1. Germline values: CDR1 SGHDT, CDR2 YYEEEE. This CDR3 has 19 residues. V dropped 1 base and J dropped 6; count of bases not matched to a gene: 17.

The chain has TRBV27 and TRBJ2-5, with D maybe TRBD1 (8 bases). The V and J ends lost 2 bases and 2 bases respectively, with 15 bases between them. This CDR3 comprises 16 residues. Looked up from germline, CDR1 is MNHEY and CDR2 is SMNVEV (reference sequence). CDR3 amino acids: CASSLTGGENQETQYF. The CDR3 coding sequence is TGTGCCAGCAGTTTAACAGGGGGGGAGAATCAAGAGACCCAGTACTTC.

The V and J genes are TRBV7-9 and TRBJ2-2, with D tentatively TRBD2 (6 bases). The CDR3 has 17 amino acids. CDR1 is SEHNR and CDR2 is FQNEAQ in the germline V gene (reference sequence). The V end was cut by 5 bases, the J end by 1 base, with 17 bases between. The CDR3 DNA is TGTGCCAGCAGCCTAGAGGTTTTGCGGGGGAACACCGGGGAGCTGTTTTTT. It encodes CASSLEVLRGNTGELFF. Filled out from reference TRBV7-9 and TRBJ2-2, the complete variable domain reads DTGVSQNPRHKITKRGQNVTFRCDPISEHNRLYWYRQTLGQGPEFLTYFQNEAQLEKSRLLSDRFSAERPKGSFSTLEIQRTEQGDSAMYLCASSLEVLRGNTGELFFGEGSRLTVL.